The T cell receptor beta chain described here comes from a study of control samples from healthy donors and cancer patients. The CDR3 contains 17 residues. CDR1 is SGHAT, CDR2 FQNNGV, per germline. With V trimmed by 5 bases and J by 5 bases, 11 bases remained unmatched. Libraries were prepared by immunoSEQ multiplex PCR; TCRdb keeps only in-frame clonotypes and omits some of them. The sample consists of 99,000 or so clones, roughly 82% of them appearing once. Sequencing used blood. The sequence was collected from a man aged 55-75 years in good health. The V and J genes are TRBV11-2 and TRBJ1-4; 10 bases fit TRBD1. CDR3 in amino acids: CASSTYRDRGINEKLFF. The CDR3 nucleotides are TGTGCCAGCAGCACCTATCGGGACAGGGGTATAAATGAAAAACTGTTTTTT.